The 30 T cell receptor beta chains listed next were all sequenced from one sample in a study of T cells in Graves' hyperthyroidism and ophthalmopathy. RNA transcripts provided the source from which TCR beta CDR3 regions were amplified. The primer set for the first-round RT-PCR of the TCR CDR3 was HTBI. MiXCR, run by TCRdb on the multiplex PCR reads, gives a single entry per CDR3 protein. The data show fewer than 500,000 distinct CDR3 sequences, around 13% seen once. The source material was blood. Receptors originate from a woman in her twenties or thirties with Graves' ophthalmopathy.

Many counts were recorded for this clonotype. The DNA of the CDR3 is TGTGCCAGCAGCTTAGACAGACAGCGCGAGCAGTACTTC. Translation: CASSLDRQREQYF. This rearrangement joins TRBV11-2 to TRBJ2-7; perhaps TRBD1 as D (5 bases). The CDR3 is 13 amino acids. The ends were cut back, 0 bases at V and 6 bases at J, with 9 bases in the middle. The germline V gene has CDR1 SGHAT and CDR2 FQNNGV. Combining the CDR3 with reference TRBV11-2 and TRBJ2-7 gives the whole variable domain EAGVAQSPRYKIIEKRQSVAFWCNPISGHATLYWYQQILGQGPKLLIQFQNNGVVDDSQLPKDRFSAERLKGVDSTLKIQPAKLEDSAVYLCASSLDRQREQYFGPGTRLTVT.

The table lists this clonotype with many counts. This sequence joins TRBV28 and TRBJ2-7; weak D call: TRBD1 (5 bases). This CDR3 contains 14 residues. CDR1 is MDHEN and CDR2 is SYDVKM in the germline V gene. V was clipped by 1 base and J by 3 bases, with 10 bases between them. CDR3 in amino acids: CASSLSGLLYEQYF. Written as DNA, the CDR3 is TGTGCCAGCAGTTTATCAGGGTTACTCTACGAGCAGTACTTC.

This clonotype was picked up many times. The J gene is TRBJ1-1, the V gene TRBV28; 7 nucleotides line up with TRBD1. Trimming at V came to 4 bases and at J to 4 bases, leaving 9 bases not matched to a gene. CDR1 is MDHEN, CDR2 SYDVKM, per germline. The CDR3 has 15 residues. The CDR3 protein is CASSSLDRVGTEAFF. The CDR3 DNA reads TGTGCCAGCAGTTCCCTAGACAGGGTGGGCACTGAAGCTTTCTTT.

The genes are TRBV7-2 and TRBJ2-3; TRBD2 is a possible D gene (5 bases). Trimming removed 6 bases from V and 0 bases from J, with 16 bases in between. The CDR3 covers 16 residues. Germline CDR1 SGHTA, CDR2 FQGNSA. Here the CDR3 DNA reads TGTGCCAGCAGGACCCCTCTAGGCGGGAGCACAGATACGCAGTATTTT. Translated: CASRTPLGGSTDTQYF.

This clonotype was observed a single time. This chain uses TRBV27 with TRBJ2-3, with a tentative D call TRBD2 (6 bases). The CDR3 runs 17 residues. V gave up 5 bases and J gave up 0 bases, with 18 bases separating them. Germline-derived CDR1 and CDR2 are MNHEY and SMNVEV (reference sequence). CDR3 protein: CASSEGLGGASTDTQYF. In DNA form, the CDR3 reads TGTGCCAGCAGTGAAGGGCTGGGGGGAGCTAGCACAGATACGCAGTATTTT.

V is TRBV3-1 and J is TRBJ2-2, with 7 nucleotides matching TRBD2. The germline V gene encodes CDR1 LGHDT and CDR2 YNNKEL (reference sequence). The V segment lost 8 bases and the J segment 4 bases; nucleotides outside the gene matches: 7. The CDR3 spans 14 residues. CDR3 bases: TGTGCCAGCCTGGGACGGGGGGTCACCGGGGAGCTGTTTTTT. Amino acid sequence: CASLGRGVTGELFF.

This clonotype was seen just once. CDR3 amino acids: CASSQETYSSYEQYF. The CDR3 bases are TGCGCCAGCAGCCAAGAGACATACAGCTCCTACGAGCAGTACTTC. The chain has TRBV4-1 and TRBJ2-7; no reliable D call. The CDR3 spans 15 residues. The germline gives CDR1 MGHRA, CDR2 YSYEKL. V lost 0 bases and J lost 0, with 9 bases in between.

The chain's CDR3 is CASRGPGQGYYEQFF. The CDR3 coding sequence is TGTGCCAGCAGAGGACCGGGACAGGGTTACTATGAGCAGTTCTTC. The rearrangement joins TRBV28 to TRBJ2-1, with TRBD1 identical over 9 bases. Germline V lookup: CDR1 MDHEN, CDR2 SYDVKM. This CDR3 region has 15 residues. J was trimmed by 8 bases and V by 6 bases; bases with no gene match: 11.

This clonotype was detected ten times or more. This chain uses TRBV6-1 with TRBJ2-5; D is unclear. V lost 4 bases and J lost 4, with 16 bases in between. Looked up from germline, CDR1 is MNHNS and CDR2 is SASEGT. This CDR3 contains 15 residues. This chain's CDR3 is CASSVSVLSLETQYF. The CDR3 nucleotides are TGTGCCAGCAGTGTTTCGGTCTTGTCCTTAGAGACCCAGTACTTC.

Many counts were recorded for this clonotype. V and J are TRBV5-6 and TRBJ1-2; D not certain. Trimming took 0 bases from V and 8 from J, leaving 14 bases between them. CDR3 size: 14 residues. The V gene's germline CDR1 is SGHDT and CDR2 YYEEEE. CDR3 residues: CASSLGALPRGYTF. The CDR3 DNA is TGTGCCAGCAGCTTGGGGGCCCTTCCACGAGGCTACACCTTC.

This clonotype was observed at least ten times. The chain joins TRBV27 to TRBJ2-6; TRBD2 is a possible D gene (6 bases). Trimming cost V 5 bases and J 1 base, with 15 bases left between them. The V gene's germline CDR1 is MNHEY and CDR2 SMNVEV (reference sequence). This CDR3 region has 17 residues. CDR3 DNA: TGTGCCAGCAGTGGCGGAGGGGAATTTTCTGGGGCCAACGTCCTGACTTTC. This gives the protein CASSGGGEFSGANVLTF.

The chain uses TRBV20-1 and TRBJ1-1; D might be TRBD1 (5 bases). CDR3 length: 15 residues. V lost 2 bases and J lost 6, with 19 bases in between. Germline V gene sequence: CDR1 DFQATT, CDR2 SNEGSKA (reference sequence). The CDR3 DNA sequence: TGCAGTGCTAGACCTATTCAAAGGGGCCGAGCTGAAGCTTTCTTT. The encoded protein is CSARPIQRGRAEAFF.

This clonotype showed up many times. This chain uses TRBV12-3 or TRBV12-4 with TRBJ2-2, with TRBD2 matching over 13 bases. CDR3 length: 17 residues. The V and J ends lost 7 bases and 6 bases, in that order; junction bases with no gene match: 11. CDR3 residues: CASTPTSGGTLAGELFF. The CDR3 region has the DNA TGTGCCAGCACCCCGACTAGCGGGGGGACTCTCGCCGGGGAGCTGTTTTTT.

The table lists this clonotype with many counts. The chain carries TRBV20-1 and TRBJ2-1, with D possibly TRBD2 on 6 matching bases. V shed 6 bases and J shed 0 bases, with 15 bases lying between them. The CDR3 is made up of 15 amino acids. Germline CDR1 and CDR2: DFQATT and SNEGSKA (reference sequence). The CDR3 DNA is TGCAGTGCGCACGTCGACGGGAGCTCCTACAATGAGCAGTTCTTC. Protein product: CSAHVDGSSYNEQFF.

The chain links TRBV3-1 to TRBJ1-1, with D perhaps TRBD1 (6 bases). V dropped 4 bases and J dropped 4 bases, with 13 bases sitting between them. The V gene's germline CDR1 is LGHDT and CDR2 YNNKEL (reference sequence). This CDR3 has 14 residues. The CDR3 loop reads CASSRGQIGTEAFF. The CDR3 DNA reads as TGTGCCAGCAGCCGGGGACAAATAGGCACTGAAGCTTTCTTT.

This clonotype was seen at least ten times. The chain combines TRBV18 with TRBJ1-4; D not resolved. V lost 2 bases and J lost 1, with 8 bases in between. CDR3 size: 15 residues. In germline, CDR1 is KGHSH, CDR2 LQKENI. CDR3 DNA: TGTGCCAGCTCACCAACGGAGAGAACTAATGAAAAACTGTTTTTT. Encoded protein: CASSPTERTNEKLFF. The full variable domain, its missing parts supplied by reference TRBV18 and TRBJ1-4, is NAGVMQNPRHLVRRRGQEARLRCSPMKGHSHVYWYRQLPEEGLKFMVYLQKENIIDESGMPKERFSAEFPKEGPSILRIQQVVRGDSAAYFCASSPTERTNEKLFFGSGTQLSVL.

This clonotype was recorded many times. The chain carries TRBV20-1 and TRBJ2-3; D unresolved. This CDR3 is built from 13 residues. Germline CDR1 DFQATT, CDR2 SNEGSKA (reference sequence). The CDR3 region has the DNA TGCAGCTCCTGTCTATGGGGCACAGATACGCAGTATTTT. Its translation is CSSCLWGTDTQYF.

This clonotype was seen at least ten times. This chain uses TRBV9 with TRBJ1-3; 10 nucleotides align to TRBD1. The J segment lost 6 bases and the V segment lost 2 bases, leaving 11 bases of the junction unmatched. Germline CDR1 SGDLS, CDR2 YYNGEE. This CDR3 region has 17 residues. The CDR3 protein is CASSVISGTGEENTIYF. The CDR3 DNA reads TGTGCCAGCAGCGTGATCTCCGGGACAGGGGAGGAAAACACCATATATTTT. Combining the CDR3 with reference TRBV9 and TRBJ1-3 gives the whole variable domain DSGVTQTPKHLITATGQRVTLRCSPRSGDLSVYWYQQSLDQGLQFLIQYYNGEERAKGNILERFSAQQFPDLHSELNLSSLELGDSALYFCASSVISGTGEENTIYFGEGSWLTVV.

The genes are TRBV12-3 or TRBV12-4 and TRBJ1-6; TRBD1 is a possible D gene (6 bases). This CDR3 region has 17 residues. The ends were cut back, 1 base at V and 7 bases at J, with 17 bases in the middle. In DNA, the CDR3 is TGTGCCAGCAGTTTAGTACTTGGACAGCGTCTAAATTCACCCCTCCACTTT. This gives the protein CASSLVLGQRLNSPLHF.

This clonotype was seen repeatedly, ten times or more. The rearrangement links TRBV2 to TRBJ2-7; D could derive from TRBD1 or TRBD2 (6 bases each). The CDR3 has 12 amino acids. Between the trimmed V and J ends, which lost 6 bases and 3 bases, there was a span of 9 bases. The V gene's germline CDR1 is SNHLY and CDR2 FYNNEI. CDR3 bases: TGTGCCAGCAGGGGGGGCTACTACGAGCAGTACTTC. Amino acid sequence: CASRGGYYEQYF.

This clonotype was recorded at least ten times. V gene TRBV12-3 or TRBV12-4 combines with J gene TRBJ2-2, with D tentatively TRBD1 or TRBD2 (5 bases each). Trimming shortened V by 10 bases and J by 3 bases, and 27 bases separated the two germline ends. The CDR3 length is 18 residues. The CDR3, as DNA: TGTGCCATCTCCGATCCGGGGCTGATCGGCGAGGACACCGGGGAGCTGTTTTTT. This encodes CAISDPGLIGEDTGELFF.

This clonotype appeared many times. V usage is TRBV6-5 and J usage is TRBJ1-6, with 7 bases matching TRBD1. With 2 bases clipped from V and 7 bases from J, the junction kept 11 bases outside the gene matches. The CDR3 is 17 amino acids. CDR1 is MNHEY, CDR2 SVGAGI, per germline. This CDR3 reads CASSYPRTGQTNSPLHF. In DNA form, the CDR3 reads TGTGCCAGCAGTTACCCTCGCACGGGACAGACCAATTCACCCCTCCACTTT.

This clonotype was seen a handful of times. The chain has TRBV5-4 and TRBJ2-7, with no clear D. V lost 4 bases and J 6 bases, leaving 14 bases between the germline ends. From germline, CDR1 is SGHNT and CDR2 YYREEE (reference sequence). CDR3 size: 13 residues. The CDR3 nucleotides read TGTGCCAGCAGCCACCCAGGCTCCATCGAGCAGTACTTC. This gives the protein CASSHPGSIEQYF.

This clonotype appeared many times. CDR3: CASSLIGGVYEQYF. Here the CDR3 DNA reads TGTGCCAGCAGCTTAATAGGGGGAGTCTACGAGCAGTACTTC. The chain joins TRBV7-2 to TRBJ2-7; maybe TRBD1 (6 bases). The germline V gene encodes CDR1 SGHTA and CDR2 FQGNSA. The CDR3 is 14 amino acids. Trimming shortened V by 2 bases and J by 3 bases, and 11 bases separated the two germline ends.

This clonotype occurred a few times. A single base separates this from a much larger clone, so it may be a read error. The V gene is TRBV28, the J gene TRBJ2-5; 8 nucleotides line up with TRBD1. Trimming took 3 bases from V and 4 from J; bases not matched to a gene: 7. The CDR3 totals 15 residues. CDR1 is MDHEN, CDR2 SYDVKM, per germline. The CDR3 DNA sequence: TGTGCCAGCAGTTTTGCAGGACAGGGCGCAGAGACCCAGTACTTC. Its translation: CASSFAGQGAETQYF.

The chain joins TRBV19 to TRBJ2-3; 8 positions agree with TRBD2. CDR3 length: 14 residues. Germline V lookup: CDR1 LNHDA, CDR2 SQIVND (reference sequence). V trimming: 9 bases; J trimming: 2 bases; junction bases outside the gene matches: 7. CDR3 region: CARRAGDHTDTQYF. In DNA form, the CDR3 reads TGTGCCAGACGAGCGGGGGACCACACAGATACGCAGTATTTT. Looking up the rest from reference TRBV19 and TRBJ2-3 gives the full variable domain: DGGITQSPKYLFRKEGQNVTLSCEQNLNHDAMYWYRQDPGQGLRLIYYSQIVNDFQKGDIAEGYSVSREKKESFPLTVTSAQKNPTAFYLCARRAGDHTDTQYFGPGTRLTVL.

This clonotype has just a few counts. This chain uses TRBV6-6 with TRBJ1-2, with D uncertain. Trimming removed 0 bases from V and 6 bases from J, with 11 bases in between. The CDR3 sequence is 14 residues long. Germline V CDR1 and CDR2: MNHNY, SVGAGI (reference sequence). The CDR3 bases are TGTGCCAGCAGTTACTCGTTTTATGGGGATGGCTACACCTTC. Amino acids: CASSYSFYGDGYTF.

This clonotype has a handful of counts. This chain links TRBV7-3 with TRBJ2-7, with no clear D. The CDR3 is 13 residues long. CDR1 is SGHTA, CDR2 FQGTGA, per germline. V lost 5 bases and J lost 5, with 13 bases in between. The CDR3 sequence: CASSNTNENEQYF. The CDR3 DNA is TGTGCCAGCAGCAATACCAACGAAAACGAGCAGTACTTC.

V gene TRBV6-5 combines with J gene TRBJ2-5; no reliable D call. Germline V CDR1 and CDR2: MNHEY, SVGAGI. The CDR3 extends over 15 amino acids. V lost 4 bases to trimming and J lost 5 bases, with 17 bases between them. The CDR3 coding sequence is TGTGCCAGCAGTTTTCAAGCGACTCACGGGGAGACCCAGTACTTC. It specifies CASSFQATHGETQYF.

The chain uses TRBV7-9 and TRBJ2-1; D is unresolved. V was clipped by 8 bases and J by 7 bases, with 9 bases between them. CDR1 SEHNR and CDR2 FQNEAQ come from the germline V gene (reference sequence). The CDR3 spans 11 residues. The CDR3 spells CASRDQNEQFF. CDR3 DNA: TGTGCCAGCCGCGATCAGAATGAGCAGTTCTTC.